One T cell receptor beta chain is described in this entry. What it recognizes is unknown. Trimming left V 5 bases short and J 1 base short, with 6 bases between. Germline lookup yields CDR1 LNHDA and CDR2 SQIVND (reference sequence). This CDR3 comprises 13 residues. Primers: 60 Vbeta forward and 13 Jbeta reverse. Only in-frame clones appear in the TCRdb table, and some are missing; sequencing was by immunoSEQ multiplex PCR. The sample contains around 130,000 clones, roughly 70% of which appear only once. The data stem from a study of cytomegalovirus exposure and HLA in healthy donors. Findings and limits, study-wide: Being productive about 87% or about 30% of the time was typical of most TCR beta V segments in an earlier analysis. TCR association rates varied by HLA locus in a later analysis, with DRB1 highest and HLA-C lowest. A cluster of highly shared sequence variants was likely a sequencing artifact.

V usage is TRBV19 and J usage is TRBJ2-4, with D uncertain. This sequence was found in a man between 35 and 55 years old in good health and CMV-seropositive. Sequenced sample: PBMCs. The CDR3 DNA sequence: TGTGCCAGTAGTGAGGCGGCCAAAAACATTCAGTACTTC. Translated: CASSEAAKNIQYF.